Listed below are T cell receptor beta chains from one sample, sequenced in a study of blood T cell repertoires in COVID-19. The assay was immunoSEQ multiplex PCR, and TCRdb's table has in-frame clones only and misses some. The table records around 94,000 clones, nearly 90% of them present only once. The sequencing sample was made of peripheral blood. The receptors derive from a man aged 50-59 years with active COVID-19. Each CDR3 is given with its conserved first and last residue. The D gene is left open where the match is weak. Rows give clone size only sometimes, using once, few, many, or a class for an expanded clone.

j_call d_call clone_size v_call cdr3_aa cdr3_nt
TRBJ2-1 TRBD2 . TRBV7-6 CASSSDRASGGSYNEQFF TGTGCCAGCAGCTCCGATCGGGCTAGCGGGGGTTCCTACAATGAGCAGTTCTTC
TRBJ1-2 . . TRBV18 CASSPPEGATGLRGYTF TGTGCCAGCTCACCACCGGAAGGAGCGACAGGCCTCCGAGGCTACACCTTC
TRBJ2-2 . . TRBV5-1 CASSLVVGVGELFF TGCGCCAGCAGCTTGGTCGTTGGAGTCGGGGAGCTGTTTTTT
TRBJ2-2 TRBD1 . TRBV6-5 CASTLDRGNTGELFF TGTGCCAGCACTCTTGACAGGGGGAACACCGGGGAGCTGTTTTTT
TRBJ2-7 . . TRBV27 CASSLGPAYEQYF TGTGCCAGCAGTTTAGGGCCCGCCTACGAGCAGTACTTC
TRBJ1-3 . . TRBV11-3 CASSLGAGNTIYF TGTGCCAGCAGCTTAGGTGCGGGAAACACCATATATTTT
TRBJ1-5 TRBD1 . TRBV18 CASSTGTGNQPQHF TGTGCCAGCTCGACCGGGACAGGGAATCAGCCCCAGCATTTT
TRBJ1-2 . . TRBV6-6 CASSASREIGYGYTF TGTGCCAGCAGTGCCTCCAGGGAAATAGGCTATGGCTACACCTTC
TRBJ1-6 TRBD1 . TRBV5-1 CASSLEPTGGSSPLHF TGCGCCAGCAGCTTGGAACCGACAGGGGGTAGTTCACCCCTCCACTTT
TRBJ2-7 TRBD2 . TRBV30 CAWSWEGYEQYF TGTGCCTGGAGTTGGGAGGGCTACGAGCAGTACTTC
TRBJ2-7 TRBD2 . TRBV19 CASRLAGGEEQYF TGTGCCAGCAGACTAGCGGGGGGCGAAGAGCAGTACTTC
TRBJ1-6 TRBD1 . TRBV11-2 CASSNDREAPLHF TGTGCCAGCAGCAATGACAGGGAGGCACCCCTCCACTTT
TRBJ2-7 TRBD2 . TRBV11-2 CASSPGTSGRLSYEQYF TGTGCCAGCAGCCCGGGGACTAGCGGTCGGCTATCCTACGAGCAGTACTTC
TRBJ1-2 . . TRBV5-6 CASIGTGKYGYTF TGTGCCAGCATCGGGACTGGGAAATATGGCTACACCTTC
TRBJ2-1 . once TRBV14 CASSHRPDTSYNEQFF TGTGCCAGCAGCCACCGGCCCGACACCTCCTACAATGAGCAGTTCTTC
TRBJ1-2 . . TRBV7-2 CASSLEGGVNYGYTF TGTGCCAGCAGCTTAGAAGGGGGAGTTAACTATGGCTACACCTTC
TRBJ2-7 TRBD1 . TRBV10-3 CAISESGTGYHEQYF TGTGCCATCAGTGAGTCAGGGACAGGGTACCACGAGCAGTACTTC
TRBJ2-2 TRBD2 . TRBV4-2 CASSQVGLLSGDYTGELFF TGTGCCAGCAGCCAAGTTGGCCTTTTGAGCGGGGATTACACCGGGGAGCTGTTTTTT
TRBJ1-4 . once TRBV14 CASSPRTTNEKLFF TGTGCCAGCAGCCCGCGTACAACTAATGAAAAACTGTTTTTT
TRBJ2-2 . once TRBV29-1 CSVESFNGELFF TGCAGCGTTGAATCGTTTAACGGGGAGCTGTTTTTT
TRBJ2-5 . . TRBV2 CASKRGLGETQYF TGTGCCAGCAAGCGAGGCCTTGGGGAGACCCAGTACTTC
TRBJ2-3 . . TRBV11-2 CASSLDPTRTDTQYF TGTGCCAGCAGCTTAGATCCGACTAGGACAGATACGCAGTATTTT
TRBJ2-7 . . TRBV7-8 CASSNGYEQYF TGTGCCAGCAGCAACGGGTACGAGCAGTACTTC
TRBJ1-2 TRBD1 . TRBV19 CASEDRGYGYTF TGTGCCAGTGAGGACAGGGGATATGGCTACACCTTC
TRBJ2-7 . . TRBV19 CASSIDWNRGDLEQYF TGTGCCAGTAGTATAGATTGGAATAGGGGTGACCTCGAGCAGTACTTC
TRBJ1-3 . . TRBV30 CAFLLPTGNTIYF TGTGCCTTTCTCCTACCCACTGGAAACACCATATATTTT
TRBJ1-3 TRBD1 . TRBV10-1 CAVPTGKAGNTIYF TGCGCCGTCCCGACAGGGAAAGCTGGAAACACCATATATTTT
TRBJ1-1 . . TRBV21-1 CASSKKQGAPTEAFF TGTGCCAGCAGCAAGAAACAGGGGGCGCCTACTGAAGCTTTCTTT
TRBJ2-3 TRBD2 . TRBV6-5 CASSLFAGVTDTQYF TGTGCCAGCAGCCTCTTCGCGGGGGTCACAGATACGCAGTATTTT
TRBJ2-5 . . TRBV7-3 CASSLSSQETQYF TGTGCCAGCAGCTTAAGCAGCCAAGAGACCCAGTACTTC
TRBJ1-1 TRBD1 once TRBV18 CASSRTGDMNTEAFF TGTGCCAGCTCGCGGACAGGGGACATGAACACTGAAGCTTTCTTT
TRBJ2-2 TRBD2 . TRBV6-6 CASSYPSGVNTGELFF TGTGCCAGCAGTTACCCGAGCGGGGTGAACACCGGGGAGCTGTTTTTT
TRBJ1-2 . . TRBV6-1 CASSERLRATVGYTF TGTGCCAGCAGTGAAAGGCTGAGAGCAACAGTTGGTTACACCTTC
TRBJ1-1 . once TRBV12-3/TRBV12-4 CASSLADNTEAFF TGTGCCAGCAGTTTGGCAGATAACACTGAAGCTTTCTTT
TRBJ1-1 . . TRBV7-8 CASSWAGAGTEAFF TGTGCCAGCAGCTGGGCGGGCGCCGGCACTGAAGCTTTCTTT
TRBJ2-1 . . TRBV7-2 CASSLVWQNEQFF TGTGCCAGCAGCTTAGTTTGGCAGAATGAGCAGTTCTTC
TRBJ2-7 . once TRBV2 CASSQSPYEQYF TGTGCCAGCAGTCAAAGCCCCTACGAGCAGTACTTC
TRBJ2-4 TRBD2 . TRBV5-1 CASSLGTSGLAKNIQYF TGCGCCAGCAGCTTGGGGACTAGCGGCTTAGCCAAAAACATTCAGTACTTC
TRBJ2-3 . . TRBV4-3 CASSQERLGGDTQYF TGCGCCAGCAGCCAAGAACGGCTAGGAGGTGATACGCAGTATTTT
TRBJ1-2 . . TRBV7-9 CASTLGAKDGYTF TGTGCCAGCACCCTGGGGGCGAAGGATGGCTACACCTTC
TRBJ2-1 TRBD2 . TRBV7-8 CASSSRSGGTQNEQFF TGTGCCAGCAGCTCTAGGAGCGGGGGTACCCAAAATGAGCAGTTCTTC
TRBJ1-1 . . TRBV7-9 CASSFGVTEAFF TGTGCCAGCAGCTTTGGAGTCACTGAAGCTTTCTTT
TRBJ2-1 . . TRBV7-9 CASSLSSNEQFF TGTGCCAGCAGCTTATCTAGCAATGAGCAGTTCTTC
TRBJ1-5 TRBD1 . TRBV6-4 CASSPGTGQPQHF TGTGCCAGCAGTCCAGGGACAGGGCAGCCCCAGCATTTT
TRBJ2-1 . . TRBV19 CASRQGSSNYNEQFF TGTGCCAGTCGCCAGGGGTCTAGCAATTACAATGAGCAGTTCTTC
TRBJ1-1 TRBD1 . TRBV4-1 CASSQGQGRDTEAFF TGCGCCAGCAGCCAAGGACAGGGGCGGGACACTGAAGCTTTCTTT
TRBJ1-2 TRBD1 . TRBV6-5 CASSNIQGALDGYTF TGTGCCAGCAGTAACATACAGGGGGCGCTTGATGGCTACACCTTC